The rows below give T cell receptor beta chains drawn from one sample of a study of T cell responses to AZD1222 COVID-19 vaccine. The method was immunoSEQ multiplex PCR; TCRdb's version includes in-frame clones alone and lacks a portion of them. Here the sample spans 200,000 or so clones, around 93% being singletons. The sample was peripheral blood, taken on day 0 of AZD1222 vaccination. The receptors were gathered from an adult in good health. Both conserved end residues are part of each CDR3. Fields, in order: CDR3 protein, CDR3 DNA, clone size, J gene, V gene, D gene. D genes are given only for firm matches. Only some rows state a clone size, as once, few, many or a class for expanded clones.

CATSPPLGTGSELEQYF,TGTGCCACCAGCCCCCCGCTAGGGACCGGCTCAGAACTCGAGCAGTACTTC,-,TRBJ2-7,TRBV15,-
CASSPRNRGSYEQYF,TGTGCCAGCAGTCCCCGGAATCGCGGATCCTACGAGCAGTACTTC,-,TRBJ2-7,TRBV25-1,-
CASSRRGDTQYF,TGTGCCAGCAGCCGAAGAGGAGATACGCAGTATTTT,once,TRBJ2-3,TRBV3-1/TRBV3-2,-
CAWSIPSGRVVGTDTQYF,TGTGCCTGGAGTATCCCTAGCGGGAGGGTGGTTGGTACAGATACGCAGTATTTT,-,TRBJ2-3,TRBV30,TRBD2
CASSPPARGPYGYTF,TGTGCCAGCAGCCCACCAGCCAGGGGACCTTATGGCTACACCTTC,-,TRBJ1-2,TRBV5-6,-
CASSLTSGELGNEQFF,TGTGCCAGCAGTTTAACGAGTGGTGAGTTGGGGAATGAGCAGTTCTTC,-,TRBJ2-1,TRBV27,-
CASAQGGYGYTF,TGTGCCAGCGCACAGGGGGGCTATGGCTACACCTTC,-,TRBJ1-2,TRBV11-1,TRBD1
CASSPPGGAGYNEQFF,TGTGCCAGCAGTCCGCCCGGGGGCGCCGGCTACAATGAGCAGTTCTTC,-,TRBJ2-1,TRBV28,-
CASSLFRGRETQYF,TGTGCCAGCAGTTTATTTCGGGGGCGGGAGACCCAGTACTTC,-,TRBJ2-5,TRBV27,-
CATPAGGDGEAFF,TGTGCCACCCCGGCAGGTGGCGACGGTGAAGCTTTCTTT,-,TRBJ1-1,TRBV2,-
CASSREVSEKLFF,TGTGCCAGCAGCCGGGAGGTATCTGAAAAACTGTTTTTT,-,TRBJ1-4,TRBV28,-
CASSESTGANVLTF,TGTGCCAGCAGTGAAAGTACCGGGGCCAACGTCCTGACTTTC,-,TRBJ2-6,TRBV6-1,-
CASSYGGNTGELFF,TGTGCCAGCAGCTATGGGGGGAACACCGGGGAGCTGTTTTTT,-,TRBJ2-2,TRBV7-3,-
CASSSQGAHTGELFF,TGTGCCAGTAGTAGCCAGGGGGCGCACACCGGGGAGCTGTTTTTT,-,TRBJ2-2,TRBV19,TRBD1
CASSLAKIPLHF,TGTGCCAGCAGCTTAGCGAAGATTCCCCTCCACTTT,once,TRBJ1-6,TRBV7-2,-
CASSQNGGNIQYF,TGTGCCAGCAGCCAAAACGGGGGGAACATTCAGTACTTC,-,TRBJ2-4,TRBV3-1/TRBV3-2,TRBD2
CASSLEGNTIYF,TGCGCCAGCAGCTTGGAAGGAAACACCATATATTTT,-,TRBJ1-3,TRBV5-1,-
CASRRMDRWNTEAFF,TGTGCCAGCAGACGAATGGACAGATGGAACACTGAAGCTTTCTTT,-,TRBJ1-1,TRBV5-5,-
CASSQTSGINLMNEQFF,TGTGCCAGCAGCCAGACTAGCGGGATCAACCTAATGAATGAGCAGTTCTTC,-,TRBJ2-1,TRBV16,TRBD2
CASSSRSGRAIGNEQFF,TGTGCCAGCAGCTCAAGAAGCGGGAGGGCTATTGGAAATGAGCAGTTCTTC,-,TRBJ2-1,TRBV7-3,TRBD2
CAISGRTTGGTEAFF,TGTGCCATCAGTGGCCGAACAACAGGGGGCACTGAAGCTTTCTTT,-,TRBJ1-1,TRBV10-3,TRBD1
CATPPGSFYEQYF,TGTGCCACCCCCCCCGGGTCTTTCTACGAGCAGTACTTC,few,TRBJ2-7,TRBV5-3,-
CAWSGGLNSYEQYF,TGTGCCTGGAGTGGGGGCCTTAACTCCTACGAGCAGTACTTC,-,TRBJ2-7,TRBV30,-
CASSPRPWREAVSEQYF,TGTGCCAGCAGTCCTCGTCCTTGGCGGGAGGCCGTTTCCGAGCAGTACTTC,-,TRBJ2-7,TRBV28,TRBD2